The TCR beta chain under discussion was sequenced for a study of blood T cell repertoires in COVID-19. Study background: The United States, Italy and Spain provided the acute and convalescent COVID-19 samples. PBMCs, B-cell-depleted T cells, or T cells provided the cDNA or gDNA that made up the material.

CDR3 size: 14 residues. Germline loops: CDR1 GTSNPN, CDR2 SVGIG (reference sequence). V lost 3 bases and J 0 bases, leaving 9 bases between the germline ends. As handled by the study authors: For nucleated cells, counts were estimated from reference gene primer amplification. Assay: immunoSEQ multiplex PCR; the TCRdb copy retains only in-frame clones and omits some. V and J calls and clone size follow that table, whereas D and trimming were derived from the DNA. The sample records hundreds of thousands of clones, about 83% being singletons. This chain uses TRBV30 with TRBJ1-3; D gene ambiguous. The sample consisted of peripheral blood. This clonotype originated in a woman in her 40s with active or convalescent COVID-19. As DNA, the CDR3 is TGTGCCTGGAGCGGGTCCCGCTCTGGAAACACCATATATTTT. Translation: CAWSGSRSGNTIYF.